This TCR beta chain appears in the sequencing data of a study of identical twins. V lost 2 bases to trimming and J lost 2 bases, with 7 bases between them. CDR1 is SQVTM, CDR2 ANQGSEA, per germline. CDR3 length equals 12 residues. All donors were healthy Caucasians. This clonotype has ten or more counts. TCRdb ran MiXCR on the 5' RACE reads and lists one entry per CDR3 protein. The table has roughly 1.6 million distinct CDR3 sequences, roughly 35% seen once. The TCR originated in a newborn girl in good health. The material sequenced was cord blood. The chain couples TRBV29-1 to TRBJ2-7; D call uncertain. The CDR3 DNA follows: TGCAGCGTTGAAAACTTGCCCTACGAGCAGTACTTC. It codes for CSVENLPYEQYF.